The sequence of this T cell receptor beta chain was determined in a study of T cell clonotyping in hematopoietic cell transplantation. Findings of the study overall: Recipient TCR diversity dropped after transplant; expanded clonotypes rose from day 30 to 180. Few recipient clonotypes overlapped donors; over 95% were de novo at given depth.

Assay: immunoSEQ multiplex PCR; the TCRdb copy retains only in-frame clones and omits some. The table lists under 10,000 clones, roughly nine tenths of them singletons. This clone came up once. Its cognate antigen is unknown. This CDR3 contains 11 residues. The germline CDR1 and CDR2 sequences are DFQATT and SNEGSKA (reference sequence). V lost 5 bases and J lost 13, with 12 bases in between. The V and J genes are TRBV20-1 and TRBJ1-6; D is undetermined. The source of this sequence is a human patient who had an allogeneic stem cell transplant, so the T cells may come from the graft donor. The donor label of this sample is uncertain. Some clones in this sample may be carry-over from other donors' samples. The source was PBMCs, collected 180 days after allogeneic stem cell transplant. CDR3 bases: TGCAGTGCTGGGTCAATTCGGCCCCTCCACTTT. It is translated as CSAGSIRPLHF.